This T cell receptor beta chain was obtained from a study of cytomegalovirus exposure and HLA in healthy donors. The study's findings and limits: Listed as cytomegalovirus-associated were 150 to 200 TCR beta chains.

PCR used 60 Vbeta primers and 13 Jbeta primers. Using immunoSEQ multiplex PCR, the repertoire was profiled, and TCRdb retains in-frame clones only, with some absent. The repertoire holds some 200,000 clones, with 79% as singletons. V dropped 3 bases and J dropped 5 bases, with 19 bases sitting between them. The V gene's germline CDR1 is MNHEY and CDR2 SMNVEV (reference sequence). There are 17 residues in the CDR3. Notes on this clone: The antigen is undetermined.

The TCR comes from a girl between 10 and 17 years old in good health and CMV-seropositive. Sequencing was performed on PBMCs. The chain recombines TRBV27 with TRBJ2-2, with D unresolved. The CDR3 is CASSFNGSPPGTGELFF. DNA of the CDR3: TGTGCCAGCAGTTTCAACGGGTCGCCGCCGGGTACCGGGGAGCTGTTTTTT.